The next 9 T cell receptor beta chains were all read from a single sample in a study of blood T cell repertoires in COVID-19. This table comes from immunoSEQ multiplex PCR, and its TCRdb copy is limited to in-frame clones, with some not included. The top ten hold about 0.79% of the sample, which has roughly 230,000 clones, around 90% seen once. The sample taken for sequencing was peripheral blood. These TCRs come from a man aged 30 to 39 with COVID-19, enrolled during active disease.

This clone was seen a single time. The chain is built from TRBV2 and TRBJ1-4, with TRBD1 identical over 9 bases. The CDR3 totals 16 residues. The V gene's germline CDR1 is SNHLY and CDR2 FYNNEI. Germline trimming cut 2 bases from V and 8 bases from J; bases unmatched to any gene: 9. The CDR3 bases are TGTGCCAGCAGTGAATTCGCACAGGGGGCTAGGGAAAAACTGTTTTTT. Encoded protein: CASSEFAQGAREKLFF.

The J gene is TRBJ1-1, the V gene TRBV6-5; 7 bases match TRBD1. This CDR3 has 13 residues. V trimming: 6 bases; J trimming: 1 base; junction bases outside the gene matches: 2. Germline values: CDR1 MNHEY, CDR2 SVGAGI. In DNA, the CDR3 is TGTGCCAGCAGCCGGGACAGGAACACTGAAGCTTTCTTT. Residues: CASSRDRNTEAFF.

CDR3 in amino acids: CASSFLTGDEKLFF. In DNA form, the CDR3 reads TGTGCCAGCAGCTTTCTTACAGGGGATGAAAAACTGTTTTTT. This chain links TRBV7-9 with TRBJ1-4; 7 bases map to TRBD1. The CDR3 runs 14 residues. V was pared by 3 bases and J by 6 bases, with 4 bases of the junction left unmatched. CDR1 and CDR2 (germline): SEHNR, FQNEAQ (reference sequence).

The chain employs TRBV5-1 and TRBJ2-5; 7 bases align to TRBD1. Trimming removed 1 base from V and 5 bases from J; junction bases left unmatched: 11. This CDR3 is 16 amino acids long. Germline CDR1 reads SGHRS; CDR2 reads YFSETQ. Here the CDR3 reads CASSLIGSGGWETQYF. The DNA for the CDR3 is TGCGCCAGCAGCTTGATCGGGTCAGGGGGTTGGGAGACCCAGTACTTC.

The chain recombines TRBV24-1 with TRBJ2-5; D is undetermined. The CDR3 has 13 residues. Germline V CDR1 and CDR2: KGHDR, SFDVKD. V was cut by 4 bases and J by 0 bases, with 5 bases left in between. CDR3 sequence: CATSDSYQETQYF. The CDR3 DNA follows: TGTGCCACCAGTGACTCGTACCAAGAGACCCAGTACTTC.

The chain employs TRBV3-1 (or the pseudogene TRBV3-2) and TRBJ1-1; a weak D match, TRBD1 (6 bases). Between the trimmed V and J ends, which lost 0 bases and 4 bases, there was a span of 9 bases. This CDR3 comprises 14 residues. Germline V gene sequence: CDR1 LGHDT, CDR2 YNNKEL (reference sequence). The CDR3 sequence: CASSQEGGSTEAFF. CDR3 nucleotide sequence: TGTGCCAGCAGCCAAGAAGGGGGTTCCACTGAAGCTTTCTTT.

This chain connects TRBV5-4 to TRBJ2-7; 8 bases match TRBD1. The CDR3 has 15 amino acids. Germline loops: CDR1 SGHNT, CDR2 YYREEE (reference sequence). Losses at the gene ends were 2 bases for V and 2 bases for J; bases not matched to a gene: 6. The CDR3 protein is CASSLRQGSPYEQYF. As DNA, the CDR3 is TGTGCCAGCAGCTTACGACAGGGGTCCCCCTACGAGCAGTACTTC.

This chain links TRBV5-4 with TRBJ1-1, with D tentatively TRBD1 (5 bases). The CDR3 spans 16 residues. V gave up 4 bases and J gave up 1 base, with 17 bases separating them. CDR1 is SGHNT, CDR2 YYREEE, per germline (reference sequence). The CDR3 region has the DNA TGTGCCAGCAGCGAGAAGCCGGGGGTCCCGAACACTGAAGCTTTCTTT. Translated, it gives CASSEKPGVPNTEAFF. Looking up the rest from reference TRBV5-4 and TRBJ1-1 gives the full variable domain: ETGVTQSPTHLIKTRGQQVTLRCSSQSGHNTVSWYQQALGQGPQFIFQYYREEENGRGNFPPRFSGLQFPNYSSELNVNALELDDSALYLCASSEKPGVPNTEAFFGQGTRLTVV.

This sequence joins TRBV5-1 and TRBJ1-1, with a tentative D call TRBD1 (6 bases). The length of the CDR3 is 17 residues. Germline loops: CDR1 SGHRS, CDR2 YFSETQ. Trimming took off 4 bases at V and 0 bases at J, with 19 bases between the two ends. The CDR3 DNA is TGCGCCAGCAGCAAAGTGGACATGGACAGTTTGAACACTGAAGCTTTCTTT. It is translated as CASSKVDMDSLNTEAFF.